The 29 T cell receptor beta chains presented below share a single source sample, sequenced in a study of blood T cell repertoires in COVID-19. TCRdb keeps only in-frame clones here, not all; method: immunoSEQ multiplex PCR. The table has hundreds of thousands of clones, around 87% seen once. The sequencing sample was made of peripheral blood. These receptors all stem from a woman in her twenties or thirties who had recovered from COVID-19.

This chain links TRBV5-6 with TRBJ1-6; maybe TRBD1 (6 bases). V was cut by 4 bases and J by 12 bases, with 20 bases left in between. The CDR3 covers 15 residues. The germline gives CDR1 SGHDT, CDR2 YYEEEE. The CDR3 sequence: CASSDRQVKLGPLHF. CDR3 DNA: TGTGCCAGCAGCGATCGACAGGTCAAATTAGGACCCCTCCACTTT.

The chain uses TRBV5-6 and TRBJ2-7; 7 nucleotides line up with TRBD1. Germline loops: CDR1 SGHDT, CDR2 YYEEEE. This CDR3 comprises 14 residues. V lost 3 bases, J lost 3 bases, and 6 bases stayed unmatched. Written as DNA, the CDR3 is TGTGCCAGCAGCTCCACAGGGGCCTACTACGAGCAGTACTTC. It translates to CASSSTGAYYEQYF.

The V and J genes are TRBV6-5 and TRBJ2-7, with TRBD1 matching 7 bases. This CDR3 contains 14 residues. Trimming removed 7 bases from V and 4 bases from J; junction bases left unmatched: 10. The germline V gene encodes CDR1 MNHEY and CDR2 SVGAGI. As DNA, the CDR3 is TGTGCCAGCATTCCCCGGACAGGACCGTACGAGCAGTACTTC. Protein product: CASIPRTGPYEQYF.

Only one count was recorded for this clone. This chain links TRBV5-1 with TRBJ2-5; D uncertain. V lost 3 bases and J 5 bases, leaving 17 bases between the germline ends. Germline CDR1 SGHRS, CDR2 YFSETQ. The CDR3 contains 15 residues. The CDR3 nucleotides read TGCGCCAGCAGCTCCGGCAGTACTAAGGCGGAGACCCAGTACTTC. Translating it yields CASSSGSTKAETQYF.

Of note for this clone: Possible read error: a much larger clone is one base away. Written as DNA, the CDR3 is TGTGCCAGCAGGGGACTAGCGGGGATCTACGAGCAGTACTTC. Translating it yields CASRGLAGIYEQYF. V gene TRBV27 combines with J gene TRBJ2-7, with TRBD2 identical over 13 bases. Germline assignment: CDR1 MNHEY and CDR2 SMNVEV (reference sequence). The CDR3 is made up of 14 amino acids. With V trimmed by 6 bases and J by 3 bases, 2 bases remained unmatched.

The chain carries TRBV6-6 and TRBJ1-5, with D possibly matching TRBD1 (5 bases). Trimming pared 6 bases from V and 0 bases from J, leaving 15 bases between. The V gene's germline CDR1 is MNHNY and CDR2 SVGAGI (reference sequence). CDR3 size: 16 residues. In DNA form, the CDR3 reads TGTGCCAGCAGATCTCGCGGGGCATATAGCAATCAGCCCCAGCATTTT. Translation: CASRSRGAYSNQPQHF.

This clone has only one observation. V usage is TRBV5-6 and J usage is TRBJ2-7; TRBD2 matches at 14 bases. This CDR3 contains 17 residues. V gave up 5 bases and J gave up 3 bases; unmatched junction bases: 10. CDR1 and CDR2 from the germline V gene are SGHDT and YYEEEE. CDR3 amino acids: CASSSGTSGGPNYEQYF. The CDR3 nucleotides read TGTGCCAGCAGTTCCGGGACTAGCGGGGGCCCGAACTACGAGCAGTACTTC.

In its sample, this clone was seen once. The CDR3 spells CASRPGTVETQYF. The CDR3 coding sequence is TGTGCCAGCAGGCCCGGGACAGTCGAGACCCAGTACTTC. J is TRBJ2-5 and V is TRBV12-3 or TRBV12-4, with 7 bases lining up with TRBD1. J lost 5 bases, V lost 6 bases, and 6 bases had no gene match. The CDR3 covers 13 residues.

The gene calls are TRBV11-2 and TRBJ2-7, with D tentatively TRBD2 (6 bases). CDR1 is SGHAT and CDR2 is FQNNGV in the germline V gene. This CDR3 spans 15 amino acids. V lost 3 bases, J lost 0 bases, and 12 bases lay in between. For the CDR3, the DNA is TGTGCCAGCAGCTTTTCCGGGGGAAACTCCTACGAGCAGTACTTC. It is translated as CASSFSGGNSYEQYF.

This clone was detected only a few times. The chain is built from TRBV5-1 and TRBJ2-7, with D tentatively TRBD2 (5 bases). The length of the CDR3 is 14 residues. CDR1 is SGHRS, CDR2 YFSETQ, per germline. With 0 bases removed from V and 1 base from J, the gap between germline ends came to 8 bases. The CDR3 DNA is TGCGCCAGCAGCTTGGGAGGGAATTCCTACGAGCAGTACTTC. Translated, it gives CASSLGGNSYEQYF.

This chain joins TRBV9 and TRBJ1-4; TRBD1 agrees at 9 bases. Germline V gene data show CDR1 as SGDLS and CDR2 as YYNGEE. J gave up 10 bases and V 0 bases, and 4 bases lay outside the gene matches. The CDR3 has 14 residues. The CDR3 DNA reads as TGTGCCAGCAGCGTAGAGGCGGGACAGGGAAAACTGTTTTTT. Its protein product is CASSVEAGQGKLFF.

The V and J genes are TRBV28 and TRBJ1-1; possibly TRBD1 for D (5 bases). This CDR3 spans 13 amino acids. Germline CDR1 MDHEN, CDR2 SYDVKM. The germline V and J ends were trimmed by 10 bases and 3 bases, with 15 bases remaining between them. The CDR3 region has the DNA TGTGCCACCAGGTGGGGGGAAGACACTGAAGCTTTCTTT. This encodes CATRWGEDTEAFF. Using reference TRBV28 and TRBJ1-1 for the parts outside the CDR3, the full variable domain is DVKVTQSSRYLVKRTGEKVFLECVQDMDHENMFWYRQDPGLGLRLIYFSYDVKMKEKGDIPEGYSVSREKKERFSLILESASTNQTSMYLCATRWGEDTEAFFGQGTRLTVV.

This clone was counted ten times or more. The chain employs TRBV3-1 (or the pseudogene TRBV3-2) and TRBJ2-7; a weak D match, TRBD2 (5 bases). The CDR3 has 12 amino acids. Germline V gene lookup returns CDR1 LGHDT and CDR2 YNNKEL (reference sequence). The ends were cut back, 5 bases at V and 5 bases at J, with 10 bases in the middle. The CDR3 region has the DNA TGTGCCAGCAGCTCTCTACTAGACGAGCAGTACTTC. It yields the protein CASSSLLDEQYF.

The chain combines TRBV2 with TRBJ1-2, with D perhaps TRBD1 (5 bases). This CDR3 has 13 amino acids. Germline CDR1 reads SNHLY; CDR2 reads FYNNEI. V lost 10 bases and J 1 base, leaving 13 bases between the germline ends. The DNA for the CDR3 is TGTGCCAAGACTCGACAGTTTAACTATGGCTACACCTTC. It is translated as CAKTRQFNYGYTF.

The chain's CDR3 is CAATGQGRETQYF. CDR3 coding DNA: TGTGCCGCCACAGGACAGGGGCGGGAGACCCAGTACTTC. This chain connects TRBV2 to TRBJ2-5, with 9 nucleotides matching TRBD1. The CDR3 is made up of 13 amino acids. The V gene's germline CDR1 is SNHLY and CDR2 FYNNEI. J gave up 5 bases and V 11 bases, and 9 bases lay outside the gene matches.

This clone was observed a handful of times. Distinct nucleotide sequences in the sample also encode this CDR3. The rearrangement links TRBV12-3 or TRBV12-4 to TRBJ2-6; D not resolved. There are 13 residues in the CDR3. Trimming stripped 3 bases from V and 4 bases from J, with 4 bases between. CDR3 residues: CASSFSGANVLTF. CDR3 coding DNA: TGTGCCAGCAGTTTCTCCGGGGCCAACGTCCTGACTTTC.

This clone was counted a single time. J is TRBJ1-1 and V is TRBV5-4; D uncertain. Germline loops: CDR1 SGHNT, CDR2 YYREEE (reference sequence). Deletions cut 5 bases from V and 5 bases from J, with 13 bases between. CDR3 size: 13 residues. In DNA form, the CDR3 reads TGTGCCAGCAGAAGTCGGGGAGGGACTGAAGCTTTCTTT. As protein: CASRSRGGTEAFF.

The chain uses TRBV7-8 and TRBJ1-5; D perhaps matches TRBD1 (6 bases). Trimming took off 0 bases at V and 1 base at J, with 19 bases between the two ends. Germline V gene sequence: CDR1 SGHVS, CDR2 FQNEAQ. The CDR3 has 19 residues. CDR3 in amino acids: CASSLARDRLKGSNQPQHF. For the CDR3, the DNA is TGTGCCAGCAGCTTAGCGAGAGACAGGCTCAAAGGGAGCAATCAGCCCCAGCATTTT.

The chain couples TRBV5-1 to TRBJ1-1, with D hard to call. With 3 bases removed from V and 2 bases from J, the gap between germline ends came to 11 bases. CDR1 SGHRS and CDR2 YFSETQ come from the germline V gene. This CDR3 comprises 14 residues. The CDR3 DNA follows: TGCGCCAGCAGCTCAGAGGTCAGTAACACTGAAGCTTTCTTT. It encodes CASSSEVSNTEAFF.

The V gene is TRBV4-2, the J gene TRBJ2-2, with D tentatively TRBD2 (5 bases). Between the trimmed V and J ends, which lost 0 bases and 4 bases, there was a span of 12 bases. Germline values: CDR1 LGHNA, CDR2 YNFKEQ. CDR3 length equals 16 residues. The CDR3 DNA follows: TGTGCCAGCAGCCAAGATCCGGCCGGGGTCACCGGGGAGCTGTTTTTT. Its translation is CASSQDPAGVTGELFF.

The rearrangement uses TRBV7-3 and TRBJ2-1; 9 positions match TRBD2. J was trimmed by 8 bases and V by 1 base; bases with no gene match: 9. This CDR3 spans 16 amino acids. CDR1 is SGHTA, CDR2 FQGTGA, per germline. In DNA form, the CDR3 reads TGTGCCAGCAGCTTAAACGGCGGGAGGGCCCAGGATGAGCAGTTCTTC. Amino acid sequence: CASSLNGGRAQDEQFF.

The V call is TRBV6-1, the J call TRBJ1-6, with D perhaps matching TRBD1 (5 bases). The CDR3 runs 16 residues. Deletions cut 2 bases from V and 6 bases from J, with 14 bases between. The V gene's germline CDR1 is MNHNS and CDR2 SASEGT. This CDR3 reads CASSEQGNLPNSPLHF. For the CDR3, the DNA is TGTGCCAGCAGTGAACAGGGAAATCTCCCTAATTCACCCCTCCACTTT.

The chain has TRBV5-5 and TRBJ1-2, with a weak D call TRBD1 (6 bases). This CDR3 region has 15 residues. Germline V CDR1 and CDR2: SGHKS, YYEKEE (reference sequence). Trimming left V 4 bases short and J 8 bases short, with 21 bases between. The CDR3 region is CASSDWDTSVRGYTF. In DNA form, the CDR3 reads TGTGCCAGCAGCGACTGGGACACGTCGGTTCGGGGCTACACCTTC. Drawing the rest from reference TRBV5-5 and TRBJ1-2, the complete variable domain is DAGVTQSPTHLIKTRGQQVTLRCSPISGHKSVSWYQQVLGQGPQFIFQYYEKEERGRGNFPDRFSARQFPNYSSELNVNALLLGDSALYLCASSDWDTSVRGYTFGSGTRLTVV.

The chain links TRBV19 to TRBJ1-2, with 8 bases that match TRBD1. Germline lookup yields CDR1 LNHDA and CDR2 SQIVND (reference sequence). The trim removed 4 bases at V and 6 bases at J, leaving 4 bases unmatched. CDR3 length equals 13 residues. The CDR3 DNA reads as TGTGCCAGTAGTACGGACAGGGAGGATGGCTACACCTTC. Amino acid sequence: CASSTDREDGYTF.

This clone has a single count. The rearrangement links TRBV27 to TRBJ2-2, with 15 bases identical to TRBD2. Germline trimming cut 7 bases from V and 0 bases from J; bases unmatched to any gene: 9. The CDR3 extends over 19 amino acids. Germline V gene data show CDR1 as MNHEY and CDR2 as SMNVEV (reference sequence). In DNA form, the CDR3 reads TGTGCCAGCATGTTCGTAGGACTAGCGGGAGGGGCGAACACCGGGGAGCTGTTTTTT. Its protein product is CASMFVGLAGGANTGELFF.

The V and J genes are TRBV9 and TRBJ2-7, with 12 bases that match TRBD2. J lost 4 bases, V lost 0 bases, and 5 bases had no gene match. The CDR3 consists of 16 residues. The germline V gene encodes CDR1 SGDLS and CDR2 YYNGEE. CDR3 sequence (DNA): TGTGCCAGCAGCGTAGGTGGACTAGCGGGAACATACGAGCAGTACTTC. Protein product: CASSVGGLAGTYEQYF.

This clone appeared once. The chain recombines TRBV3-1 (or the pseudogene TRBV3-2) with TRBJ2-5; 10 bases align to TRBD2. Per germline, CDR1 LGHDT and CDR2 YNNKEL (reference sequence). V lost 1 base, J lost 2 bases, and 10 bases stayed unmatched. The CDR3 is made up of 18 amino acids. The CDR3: CASSQGEIAGGVQETQYF. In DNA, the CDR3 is TGTGCCAGCAGCCAAGGAGAAATAGCGGGAGGCGTTCAAGAGACCCAGTACTTC.

The CDR3 sequence: CASSPGQGIYEQYF. The CDR3 bases are TGTGCCAGCAGCCCAGGACAGGGGATATACGAGCAGTACTTC. The V call is TRBV5-6, the J call TRBJ2-7; 9 positions match TRBD1. J was trimmed by 4 bases and V by 4 bases; bases with no gene match: 6. The CDR3 has 14 residues. The germline V gene has CDR1 SGHDT and CDR2 YYEEEE. Based on the CDR3 plus reference TRBV5-6 and TRBJ2-7, the full variable domain is DAGVTQSPTHLIKTRGQQVTLRCSPKSGHDTVSWYQQALGQGPQFIFQYYEEEERQRGNFPDRFSGHQFPNYSSELNVNALLLGDSALYLCASSPGQGIYEQYFGPGTRLTVT.

The CDR3 region is CASSQEGGLGGRRDEQYF. The CDR3 DNA sequence: TGTGCCAGCAGCCAAGAGGGTGGTCTGGGCGGGAGGCGGGACGAGCAGTACTTC. The chain couples TRBV3-1 (or the pseudogene TRBV3-2) to TRBJ2-7; 8 bases are a match to TRBD2. This CDR3 has 18 amino acids. Germline V gives CDR1 LGHDT, CDR2 YNNKEL (reference sequence). V trimming: 0 bases; J trimming: 5 bases; junction bases outside the gene matches: 15.